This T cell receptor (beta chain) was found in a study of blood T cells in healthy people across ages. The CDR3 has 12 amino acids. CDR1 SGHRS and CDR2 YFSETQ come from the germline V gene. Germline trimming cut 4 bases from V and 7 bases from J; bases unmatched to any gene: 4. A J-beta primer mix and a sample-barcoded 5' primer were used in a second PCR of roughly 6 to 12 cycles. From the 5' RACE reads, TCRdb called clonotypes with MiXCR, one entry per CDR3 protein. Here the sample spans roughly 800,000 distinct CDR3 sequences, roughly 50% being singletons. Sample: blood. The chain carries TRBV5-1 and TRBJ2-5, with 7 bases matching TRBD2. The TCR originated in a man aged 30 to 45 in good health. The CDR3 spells CASSIASGTQYF. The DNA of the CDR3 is TGCGCCAGCAGCATAGCTAGCGGGACCCAGTACTTC.